Listed below are T cell receptor beta chains from one sample, sequenced in a study of cytomegalovirus exposure and HLA in healthy donors. The repertoire was sequenced with immunoSEQ multiplex PCR; TCRdb's copy has only in-frame clones and lacks some. The table has 120,000 to 150,000 clones, 79% seen once. Sequenced: PBMCs. The source of these receptors is a man younger than 35 in good health and CMV-seronegative. Each CDR3 is given without its conserved first and last residue.

TRBV7-9	TRBJ1-4	SSSSMGDRKLF
TRBV6-1	TRBJ1-5	ASSLDRVGNQPQH
TRBV5-1	TRBJ1-6	ASSGGTGNSPLH
TRBV6-1	TRBJ2-1	ASRTGGIEQF
TRBV2	TRBJ1-2	ASNGYGYT
TRBV5-1	TRBJ1-2	ASSSTGTGFDGYT
TRBV9	TRBJ1-3	ASSVEVGPTGARGNTIY
TRBV7-9	TRBJ1-1	ASSSLTRNTEAF
TRBV27	TRBJ2-7	ASSPRTLLAAEQY
TRBV9	TRBJ2-1	ASSATSGALHNEQF
TRBV6-5	TRBJ1-6	ASSYREGNSPLH
TRBV6-6	TRBJ1-6	ASSYSVGPNSPLH
TRBV28	TRBJ2-3	ASSPGGLGSPNTDTQY
TRBV9	TRBJ2-1	ASSLVEEQF
TRBV6-5	TRBJ2-1	ASSSRAYNEQF
TRBV20-1	TRBJ1-1	SATQNTEAF
TRBV5-6	TRBJ2-3	ASSPGLAGGPGITDTQY
TRBV7-2	TRBJ1-1	ASSLERTAEAF
TRBV6-5	TRBJ1-1	ASSLTANEAF
TRBV4-3	TRBJ1-5	ASSQDHRENQPQH
TRBV2	TRBJ2-7	ASSGRATGGSSYEQY
TRBV6-6	TRBJ1-1	ASSYVGQGTEAF
TRBV5-8	TRBJ1-3	ASRPDRAAGNTIY
TRBV9	TRBJ2-2	ASSVVTGALPGELF
TRBV30	TRBJ1-1	AWSTGGKATEAF
TRBV11-1	TRBJ1-5	ASSPPGDSYSNQPQH
TRBV30	TRBJ1-2	AWSDNRGRGYT
TRBV6-5	TRBJ1-2	ASSTRDRGYGYT
TRBV2	TRBJ2-7	ASSEMVQGAEQY
TRBV2	TRBJ1-6	ASSNARDNSPLH
TRBV5-1	TRBJ1-2	ASSDPDFYGYT
TRBV2	TRBJ1-3	ASRRTGNTIY
TRBV7-2	TRBJ1-6	ASSSTPGQFSLNNSPLH
TRBV2	TRBJ1-2	ASSYRGDYGYT
TRBV7-8	TRBJ1-3	ASSLDSATTSGNTIY
TRBV6-1	TRBJ2-3	ASTRSYSDTQY
TRBV5-1	TRBJ1-4	ASSLYSQESFNEKLF
TRBV2	TRBJ2-2	ASSASGASTGELF
TRBV7-2	TRBJ2-6	ASSLLGGGALRGSNVLT
TRBV7-9	TRBJ1-1	ASSPRAGGNTEAF
TRBV6-5	TRBJ2-3	ASFQTGRGDTQY
TRBV27	TRBJ1-4	ASSFLRTGGVNEKLF
TRBV27	TRBJ1-1	ASTQPGDAEAF
TRBV9	TRBJ1-2	ASSGDRVNYGYT
TRBV30	TRBJ1-2	AWSALTFDRVRGYT
TRBV9	TRBJ1-4	ASSGSGTGGEKLF
TRBV27	TRBJ1-1	ASSSWGQGITEAF
TRBV19	TRBJ2-1	ASSIGHPYNEQF
TRBV5-1	TRBJ2-1	ASSRRQGANEQF
TRBV25-1	TRBJ2-7	ASARNPGQGPDEQY
TRBV19	TRBJ2-3	ASNPTSAWGTSTDTQY
TRBV30	TRBJ1-2	AWSTGGRDGYT
TRBV5-4	TRBJ2-7	ASSLGQDYEQY
TRBV7-6	TRBJ2-3	ASSLVTSTDTQY
TRBV5-1	TRBJ2-2	ASSLGLLGGELF
TRBV6-6	TRBJ2-5	ASSYSEGKGETQY
TRBV29-1	TRBJ2-1	SVRPGQGIVQF